The source of this T cell receptor (beta chain) is a study of T-cell memory formation after mild COVID-19. About the study: TCR clusters showed largely donor specificity. Notes on the study in general: CM and EM subsets held most contracting CD4+ clones; EMRA held CD8+ ones. Memory sampled before infection contained some responding clones, suggesting cross-reactive memory joined.

Constant-segment primers served in 5'RACE that generated TCR alpha and TCR beta cDNA libraries bearing sample barcodes and UMIs. TCRdb ran MiXCR on the 5' RACE reads and lists one entry per CDR3 protein. The table shows more than 150,000 distinct CDR3 sequences, with roughly 18% occurring only once. V shed 4 bases and J shed 3 bases, with 12 bases lying between them. CDR1 and CDR2 (germline): ENHRY, SYGVKD. CDR3 size: 14 residues. On this clonotype: What it recognizes is unknown.

The TCR originated in a young man who had mild COVID-19 (a few samples of this study predate the infection). Cell type and time point are not known. The sample consisted of PBMCs or a T cell subset sorted from them (not recorded which). The gene calls are TRBV10-3 and TRBJ1-2; tentative D call: TRBD1 (6 bases). CDR3 in amino acids: CAISVQGSDYGYTF. CDR3 DNA: TGTGCCATCAGTGTTCAGGGGAGTGACTATGGCTACACCTTC.